This TCR beta chain comes out of a study of shared clonotypes between healthy human individuals. Study overall: Donors, aged 18 to 49, were a couple of women and a few men.

In regard to this clone: No antigen is known for it. The sample carries other DNA sequences with the same CDR3.

Using immunoSEQ multiplex PCR, the repertoire was profiled, and TCRdb retains in-frame clones only, with some absent. The data contain approximately 2.3 million clones, approximately 93% of them singletons. Broader study findings: Having only a few donors restricted how much genetic and exposure-history diversity was captured.

Trimming took 4 bases from V and 2 from J; bases not matched to a gene: 2. The CDR3 spans 14 residues. CDR1 and CDR2 (germline): MNHEY, SMNVEV (reference sequence). The source is a man aged 18 to 29 in good health. Some clones in this sample may be carry-over from other donors' samples. The chain combines TRBV27 with TRBJ1-5, with TRBD1 identical over 7 bases. The sample comprised naive CD4+ T cells from PBMCs. Subset of the sample: CD45RA+ positively selected. Written as DNA, the CDR3 is TGTGCCAGCAGTTCCGGACAGGGCAATCAGCCCCAGCATTTT. Protein product: CASSSGQGNQPQHF.